This is a list of T cell receptor beta chains from one sample in a study of control samples from healthy donors and cancer patients. Produced via immunoSEQ multiplex PCR; TCRdb's table is partial and in-frame only. Of 120,000 to 150,000 clones in the sample, more than 85% were seen once. The sample consisted of blood. The receptors originated from a man aged 25 to 40 in good health. Each CDR3 is given with its conserved first and last residue.

cdr3_aa: CASSLATGAFTDTQYF
v_call: TRBV5-8
j_call: TRBJ2-3

cdr3_aa: CASSLRGQVYNEQFF
v_call: TRBV5-4
j_call: TRBJ2-1

cdr3_aa: CASSPGRGYTPGANVLTF
v_call: TRBV19
j_call: TRBJ2-6

cdr3_aa: CASSAGQGPSNTEAFF
v_call: TRBV5-1
j_call: TRBJ1-1

cdr3_aa: CASSVGMHEQFF
v_call: TRBV9
j_call: TRBJ2-1

cdr3_aa: CASRRQGSAEQFF
v_call: TRBV6-5
j_call: TRBJ2-1

cdr3_aa: CASSLELYEQYF
v_call: TRBV12-3/TRBV12-4
j_call: TRBJ2-7

cdr3_aa: CASSLDANTGELFF
v_call: TRBV7-9
j_call: TRBJ2-2

cdr3_aa: CASRLGGTYNSPLHF
v_call: TRBV27
j_call: TRBJ1-6

cdr3_aa: CAISERSGDTGELFF
v_call: TRBV10-3
j_call: TRBJ2-2

cdr3_aa: CASSEEVSGTDTQYF
v_call: TRBV6-1
j_call: TRBJ2-3

cdr3_aa: CASGSTGITYEQYF
v_call: TRBV12-5
j_call: TRBJ2-7

cdr3_aa: CASSPSGGTDTQYF
v_call: TRBV28
j_call: TRBJ2-3

cdr3_aa: CASSQDVPGHSNYGYTF
v_call: TRBV3-1/TRBV3-2
j_call: TRBJ1-2

cdr3_aa: CASSLGRGGKNEQFF
v_call: TRBV13
j_call: TRBJ2-1

cdr3_aa: CASSQARAGANVLTF
v_call: TRBV4-1
j_call: TRBJ2-6

cdr3_aa: CASSPTLNYGYTF
v_call: TRBV18
j_call: TRBJ1-2

cdr3_aa: CASTHRGRNTEAFF
v_call: TRBV19
j_call: TRBJ1-1

cdr3_aa: CASSLGGQEAFF
v_call: TRBV7-9
j_call: TRBJ1-1

cdr3_aa: CASSLEDRRGTDTQYF
v_call: TRBV7-2
j_call: TRBJ2-3

cdr3_aa: CASRGDTDTQYF
v_call: TRBV5-1
j_call: TRBJ2-3

cdr3_aa: CASSPPAGELFF
v_call: TRBV9
j_call: TRBJ2-2

cdr3_aa: CASSLAGANEQFF
v_call: TRBV7-6
j_call: TRBJ2-1

cdr3_aa: CASRPVANNSPLHF
v_call: TRBV5-1
j_call: TRBJ1-6

cdr3_aa: CASSLLGGGSYEQYF
v_call: TRBV28
j_call: TRBJ2-7

cdr3_aa: CAWSGTGDTNEIEKLFF
v_call: TRBV30
j_call: TRBJ1-4

cdr3_aa: CASSLRAGKGNEQFF
v_call: TRBV27
j_call: TRBJ2-1

cdr3_aa: CASSRQGKQYF
v_call: TRBV12-3/TRBV12-4
j_call: TRBJ2-7

cdr3_aa: CASSETGGHGNTIYF
v_call: TRBV6-1
j_call: TRBJ1-3